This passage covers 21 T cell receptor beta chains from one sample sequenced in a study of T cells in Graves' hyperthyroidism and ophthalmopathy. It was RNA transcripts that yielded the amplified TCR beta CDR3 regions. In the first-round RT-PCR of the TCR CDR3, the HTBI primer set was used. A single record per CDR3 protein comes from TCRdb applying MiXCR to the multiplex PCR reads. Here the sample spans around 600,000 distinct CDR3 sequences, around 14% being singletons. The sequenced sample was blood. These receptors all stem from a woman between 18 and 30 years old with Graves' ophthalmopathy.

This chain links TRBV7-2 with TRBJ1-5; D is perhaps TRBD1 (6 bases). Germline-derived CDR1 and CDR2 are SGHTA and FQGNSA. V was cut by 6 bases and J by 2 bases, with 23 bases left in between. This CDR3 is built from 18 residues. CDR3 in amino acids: CASSRGGGGGAGNQPQHF. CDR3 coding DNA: TGTGCCAGCAGTCGTGGGGGGGGGGGGGGCGCGGGCAATCAGCCCCAGCATTTT.

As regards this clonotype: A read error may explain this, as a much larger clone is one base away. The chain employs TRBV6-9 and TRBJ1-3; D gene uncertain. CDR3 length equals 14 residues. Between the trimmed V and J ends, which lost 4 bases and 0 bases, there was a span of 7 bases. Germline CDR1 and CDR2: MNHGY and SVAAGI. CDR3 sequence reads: CASSLQNSGNTIYF. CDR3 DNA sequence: TGTGCCAGCAGTTTACAGAACTCTGGAAACACCATATATTTT.

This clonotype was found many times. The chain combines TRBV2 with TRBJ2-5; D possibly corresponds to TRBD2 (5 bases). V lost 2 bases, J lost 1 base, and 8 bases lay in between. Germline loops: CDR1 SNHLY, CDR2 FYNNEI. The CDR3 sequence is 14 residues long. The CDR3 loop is CASSEPSGQETQYF. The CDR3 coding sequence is TGTGCCAGCAGTGAACCGAGCGGCCAAGAGACCCAGTACTTC. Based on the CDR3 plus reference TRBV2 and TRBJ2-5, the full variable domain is EPEVTQTPSHQVTQMGQEVILRCVPISNHLYFYWYRQILGQKVEFLVSFYNNEISEKSEIFDDQFSVERPDGSNFTLKIRSTKLEDSAMYFCASSEPSGQETQYFGPGTRLLVL.

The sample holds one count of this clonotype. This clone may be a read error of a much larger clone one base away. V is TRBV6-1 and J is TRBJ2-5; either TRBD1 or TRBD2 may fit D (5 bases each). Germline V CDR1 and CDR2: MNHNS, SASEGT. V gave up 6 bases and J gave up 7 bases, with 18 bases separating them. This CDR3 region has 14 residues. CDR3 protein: CASRDGQGRGTQYF. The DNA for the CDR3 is TGTGCCAGCAGGGACGGGCAGGGCCGGGGGACCCAGTACTTC.

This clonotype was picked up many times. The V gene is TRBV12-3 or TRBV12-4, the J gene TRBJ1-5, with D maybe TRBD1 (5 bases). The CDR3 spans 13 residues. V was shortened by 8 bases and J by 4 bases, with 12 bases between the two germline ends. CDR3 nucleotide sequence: TGTGCCAGCCGCTTTGGGGGTAATCAGCCCCAGCATTTT. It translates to CASRFGGNQPQHF.

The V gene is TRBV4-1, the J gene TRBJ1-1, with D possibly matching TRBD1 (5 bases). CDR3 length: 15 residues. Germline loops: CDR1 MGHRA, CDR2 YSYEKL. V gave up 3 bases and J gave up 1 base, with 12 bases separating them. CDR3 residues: CASSQYGTENTEAFF. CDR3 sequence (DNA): TGCGCCAGCAGCCAGTACGGGACGGAGAACACTGAAGCTTTCTTT.

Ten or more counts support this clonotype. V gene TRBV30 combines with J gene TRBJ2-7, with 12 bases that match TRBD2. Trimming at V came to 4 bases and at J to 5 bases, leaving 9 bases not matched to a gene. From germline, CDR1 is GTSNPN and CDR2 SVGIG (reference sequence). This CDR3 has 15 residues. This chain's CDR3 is CAWTRLAGELDEQYF. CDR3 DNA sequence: TGTGCCTGGACCAGACTAGCGGGAGAATTGGACGAGCAGTACTTC.

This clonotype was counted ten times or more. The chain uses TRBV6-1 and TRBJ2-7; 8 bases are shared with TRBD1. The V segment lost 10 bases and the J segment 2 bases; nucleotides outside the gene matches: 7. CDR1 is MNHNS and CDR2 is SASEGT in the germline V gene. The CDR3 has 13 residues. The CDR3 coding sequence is TGTGCCATATGGACAGGGCTCCCCTACGAGCAGTACTTC. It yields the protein CAIWTGLPYEQYF.

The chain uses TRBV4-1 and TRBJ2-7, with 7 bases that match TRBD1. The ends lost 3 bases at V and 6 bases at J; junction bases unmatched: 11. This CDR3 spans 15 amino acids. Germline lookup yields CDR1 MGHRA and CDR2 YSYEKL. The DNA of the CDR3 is TGCGCCAGCAGCCAGAGGGACAGCCCCACCGCCGAGCAGTACTTC. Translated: CASSQRDSPTAEQYF.

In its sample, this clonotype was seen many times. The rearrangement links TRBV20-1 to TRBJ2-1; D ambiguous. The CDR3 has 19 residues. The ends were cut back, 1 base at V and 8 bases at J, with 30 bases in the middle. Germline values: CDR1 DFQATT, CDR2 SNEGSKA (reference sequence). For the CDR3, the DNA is TGCAGTGCTAGAGGGGTGGCTACAACGAGTGCTCTGGTTGTGGATGAGCAGTTCTTC. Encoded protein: CSARGVATTSALVVDEQFF.

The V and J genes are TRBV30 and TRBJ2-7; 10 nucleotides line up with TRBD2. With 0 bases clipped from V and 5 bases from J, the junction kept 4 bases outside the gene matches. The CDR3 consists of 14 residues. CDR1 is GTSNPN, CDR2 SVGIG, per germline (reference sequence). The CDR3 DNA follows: TGTGCCTGGAGTGTGGCTAGCGGGAGAGACGAGCAGTACTTC. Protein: CAWSVASGRDEQYF.

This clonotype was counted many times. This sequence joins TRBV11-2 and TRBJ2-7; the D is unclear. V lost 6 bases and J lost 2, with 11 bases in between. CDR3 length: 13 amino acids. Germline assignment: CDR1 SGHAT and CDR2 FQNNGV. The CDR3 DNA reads TGTGCCAGCAGTTTGGCTCGGGCCTACGAGCAGTACTTC. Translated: CASSLARAYEQYF.

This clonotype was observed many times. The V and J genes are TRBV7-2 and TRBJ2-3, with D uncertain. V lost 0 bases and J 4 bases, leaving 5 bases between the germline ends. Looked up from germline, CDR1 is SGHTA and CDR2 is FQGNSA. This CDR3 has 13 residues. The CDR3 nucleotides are TGTGCCAGCAGCTTAGCGCGAGCAGATACGCAGTATTTT. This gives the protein CASSLARADTQYF. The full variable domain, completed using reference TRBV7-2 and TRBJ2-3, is GAGVSQSPSNKVTEKGKDVELRCDPISGHTALYWYRQSLGQGLEFLIYFQGNSAPDKSGLPSDRFSAERTGGSVSTLTIQRTQQEDSAVYLCASSLARADTQYFGPGTRLTVL.

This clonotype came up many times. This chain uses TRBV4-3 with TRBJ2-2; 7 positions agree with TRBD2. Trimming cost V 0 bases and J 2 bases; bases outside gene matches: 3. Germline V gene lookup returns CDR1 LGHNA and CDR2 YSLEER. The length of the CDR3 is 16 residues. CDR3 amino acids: CASSQETGGNTGELFF. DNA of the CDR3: TGCGCCAGCAGCCAAGAAACGGGGGGTAACACCGGGGAGCTGTTTTTT.

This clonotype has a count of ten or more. The DNA for the CDR3 is TGTGCCACCCTGGGACTAGCGGGAAGTGATGAGCAGTACTTC. Its protein product is CATLGLAGSDEQYF. The chain combines TRBV10-3 with TRBJ2-7, with 13 bases aligning to TRBD2. After removal of 10 bases from V and 7 bases from J, the junction contained 10 bases not matched to a gene. The CDR3 loop spans 14 amino acids. Germline CDR1 reads ENHRY; CDR2 reads SYGVKD.

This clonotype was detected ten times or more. This CDR3 reads CASSFRWEQFF. CDR3 in DNA: TGTGCCAGCAGTTTTCGGTGGGAGCAGTTCTTC. V is TRBV28 and J is TRBJ2-1; D gene uncertain. This CDR3 contains 11 residues. Trimming removed 3 bases at V and 10 bases at J, with 7 bases between. Looked up from germline, CDR1 is MDHEN and CDR2 is SYDVKM.

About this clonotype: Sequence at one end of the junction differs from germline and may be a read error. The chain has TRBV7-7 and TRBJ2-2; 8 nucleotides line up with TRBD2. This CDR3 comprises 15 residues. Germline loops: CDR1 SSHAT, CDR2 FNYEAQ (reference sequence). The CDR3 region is CASSSGRGGTGELFF. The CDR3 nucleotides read TGTGCTAGCAGCTCCGGACGGGGGGGTACCGGGGAGCTGTTTTTT.

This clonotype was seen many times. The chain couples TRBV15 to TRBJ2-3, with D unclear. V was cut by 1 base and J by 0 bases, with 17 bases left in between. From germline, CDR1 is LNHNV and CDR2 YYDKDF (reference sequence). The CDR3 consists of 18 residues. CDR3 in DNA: TGTGCCACCAGCAGAGCTTTGGAAGGGATGGGGAGCACAGATACGCAGTATTTT. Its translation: CATSRALEGMGSTDTQYF.

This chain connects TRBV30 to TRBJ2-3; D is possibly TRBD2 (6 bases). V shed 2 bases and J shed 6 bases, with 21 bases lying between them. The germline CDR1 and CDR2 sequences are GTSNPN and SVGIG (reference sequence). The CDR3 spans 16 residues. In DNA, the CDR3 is TGTGCCTGGAGTCCAGACGGCGGGAAAAACACCGATACGCAGTATTTT. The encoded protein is CAWSPDGGKNTDTQYF.

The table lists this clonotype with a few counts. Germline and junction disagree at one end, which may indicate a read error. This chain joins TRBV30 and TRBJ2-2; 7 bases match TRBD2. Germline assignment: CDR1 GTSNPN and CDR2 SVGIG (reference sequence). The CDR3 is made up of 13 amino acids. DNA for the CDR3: TGTGCCTGGAGGCGGGAGAACACCGGGGAGCTGTCTTTT. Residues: CAWRRENTGELSF.

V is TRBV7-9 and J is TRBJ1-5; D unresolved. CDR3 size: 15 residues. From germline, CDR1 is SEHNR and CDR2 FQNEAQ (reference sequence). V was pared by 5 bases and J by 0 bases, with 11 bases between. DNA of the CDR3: TGTGCCAGCAGCCCCCGGGCAGATAGCAATCAGCCCCAGCATTTT. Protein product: CASSPRADSNQPQHF.